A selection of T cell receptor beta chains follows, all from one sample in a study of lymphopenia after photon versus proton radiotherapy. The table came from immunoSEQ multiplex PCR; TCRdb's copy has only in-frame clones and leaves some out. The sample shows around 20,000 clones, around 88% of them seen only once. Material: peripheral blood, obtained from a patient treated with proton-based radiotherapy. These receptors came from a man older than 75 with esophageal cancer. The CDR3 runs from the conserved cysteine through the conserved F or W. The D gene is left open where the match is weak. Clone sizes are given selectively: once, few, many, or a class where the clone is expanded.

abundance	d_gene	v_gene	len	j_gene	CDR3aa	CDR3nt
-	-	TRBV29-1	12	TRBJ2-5	CSVEVQRETQYF	TGCAGCGTTGAAGTCCAGCGGGAGACCCAGTACTTC
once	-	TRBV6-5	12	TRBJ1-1	CASSHDYSEAFF	TGTGCCAGCAGTCACGACTACAGTGAAGCTTTCTTT
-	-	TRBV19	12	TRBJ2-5	CASSGSQETQYF	TGTGCCAGTTCAGGTTCCCAAGAGACCCAGTACTTC
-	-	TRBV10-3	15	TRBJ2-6	CAISGQNSGANVLTF	TGTGCCATCAGTGGACAGAACTCTGGGGCCAACGTCCTGACTTTC
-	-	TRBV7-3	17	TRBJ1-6	CASRPPTLQGLFSPLHF	TGTGCCAGCAGACCACCTACCCTACAGGGATTATTCTCACCCCTCCACTTT
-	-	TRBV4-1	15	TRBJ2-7	CASSQDGGAAYEQYF	TGCGCCAGCAGCCAAGATGGCGGGGCCGCCTACGAGCAGTACTTC
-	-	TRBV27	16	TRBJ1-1	CASSLSFGQGNTEAFF	TGTGCCAGCAGTTTATCGTTTGGGCAGGGGAACACTGAAGCTTTCTTT
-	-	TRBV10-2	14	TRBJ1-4	CATRETVINEKLFF	TGCGCCACGAGAGAGACAGTAATTAATGAAAAACTGTTTTTT
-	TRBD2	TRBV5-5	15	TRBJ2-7	CASSLVPGGAWEQYF	TGTGCCAGCAGCTTGGTTCCGGGAGGCGCCTGGGAGCAGTACTTC
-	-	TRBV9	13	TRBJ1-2	CASSRTDTYGYTF	TGTGCCAGCAGCCGGACAGACACATATGGCTACACCTTC
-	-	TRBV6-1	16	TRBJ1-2	CASSERSDSSVGGYTF	TGTGCCAGCAGTGAAAGGTCCGACAGTTCGGTCGGTGGCTACACCTTC
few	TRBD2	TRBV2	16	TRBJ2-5	CASRKRLAGGQETQYF	TGTGCCAGCAGGAAGAGACTAGCGGGGGGGCAAGAGACCCAGTACTTC
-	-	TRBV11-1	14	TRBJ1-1	CASSLGGPGTEAFF	TGTGCCAGCAGTTTGGGCGGACCGGGCACTGAAGCTTTCTTT
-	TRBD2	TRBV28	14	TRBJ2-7	CATFQRGASYEQYF	TGTGCCACCTTCCAGCGGGGGGCATCCTACGAGCAGTACTTC